This paragraph reports one T cell receptor beta chain. This entry is derived from a study of blood T cell repertoires in COVID-19. On the study more broadly: Samples representing acute and convalescent COVID-19 were sourced from the United States, Italy and Spain. PBMCs, B-cell-depleted T cells, or T cells provided the cDNA or gDNA that made up the material.

Sequenced by immunoSEQ multiplex PCR; TCRdb stores in-frame clones only, minus some. The sample holds almost 250,000 clones, around nine tenths seen once. The CDR3 length is 11 residues. Trimming shortened V by 4 bases and J by 9 bases, and 6 bases separated the two germline ends. This receptor was taken from a woman aged 55-75 years who had recovered from COVID-19. This chain joins TRBV12-3 or TRBV12-4 and TRBJ2-2; D is ambiguous. Input material: peripheral blood. The CDR3 DNA reads TGTGCCAGCAGTTCTTTCCGGGAGCTGTTTTTT. Translation gives CASSSFRELFF.